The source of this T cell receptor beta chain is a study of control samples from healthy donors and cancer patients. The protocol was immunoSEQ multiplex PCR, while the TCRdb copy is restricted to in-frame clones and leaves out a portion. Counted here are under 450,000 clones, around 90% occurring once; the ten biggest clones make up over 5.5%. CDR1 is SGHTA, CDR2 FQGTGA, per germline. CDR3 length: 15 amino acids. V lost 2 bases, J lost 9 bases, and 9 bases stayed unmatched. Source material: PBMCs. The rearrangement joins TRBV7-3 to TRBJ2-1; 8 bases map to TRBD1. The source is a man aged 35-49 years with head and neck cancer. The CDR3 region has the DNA TGTGCCAGCAGCTTAGTAGCAGGGGGCAGAGGTGAGCAGTTCTTC. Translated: CASSLVAGGRGEQFF.